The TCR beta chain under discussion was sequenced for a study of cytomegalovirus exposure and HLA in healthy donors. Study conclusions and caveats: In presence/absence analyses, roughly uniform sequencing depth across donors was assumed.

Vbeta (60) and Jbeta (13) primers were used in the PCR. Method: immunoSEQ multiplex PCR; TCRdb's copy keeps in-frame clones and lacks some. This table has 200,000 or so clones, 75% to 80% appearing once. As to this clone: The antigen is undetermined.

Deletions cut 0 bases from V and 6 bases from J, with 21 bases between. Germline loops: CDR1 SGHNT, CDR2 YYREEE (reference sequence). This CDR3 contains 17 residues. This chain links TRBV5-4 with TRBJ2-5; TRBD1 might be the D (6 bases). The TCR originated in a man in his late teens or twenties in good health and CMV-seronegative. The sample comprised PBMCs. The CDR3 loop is CASSLDGGGGGRKTQYF. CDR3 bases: TGTGCCAGCAGCTTGGACGGAGGTGGGGGCGGTCGAAAGACCCAGTACTTC.